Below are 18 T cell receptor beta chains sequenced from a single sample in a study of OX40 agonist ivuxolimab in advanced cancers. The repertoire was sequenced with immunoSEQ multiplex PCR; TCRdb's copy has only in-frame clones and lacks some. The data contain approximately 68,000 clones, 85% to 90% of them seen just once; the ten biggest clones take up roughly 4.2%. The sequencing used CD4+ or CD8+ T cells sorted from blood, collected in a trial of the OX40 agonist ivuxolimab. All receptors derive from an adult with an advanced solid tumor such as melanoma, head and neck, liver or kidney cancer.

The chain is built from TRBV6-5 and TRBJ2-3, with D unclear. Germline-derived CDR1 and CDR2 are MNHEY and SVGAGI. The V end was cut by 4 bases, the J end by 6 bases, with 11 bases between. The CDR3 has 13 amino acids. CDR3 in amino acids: CASSSWVRDTQYF. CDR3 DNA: TGTGCCAGCAGTTCCTGGGTTCGGGATACGCAGTATTTT.

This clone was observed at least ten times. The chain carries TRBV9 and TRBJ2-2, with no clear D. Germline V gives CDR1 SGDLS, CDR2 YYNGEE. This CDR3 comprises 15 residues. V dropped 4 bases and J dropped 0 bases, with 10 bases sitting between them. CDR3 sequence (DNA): TGTGCCAGCAGCTTTTCAGCCTCGAACACCGGGGAGCTGTTTTTT. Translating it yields CASSFSASNTGELFF.

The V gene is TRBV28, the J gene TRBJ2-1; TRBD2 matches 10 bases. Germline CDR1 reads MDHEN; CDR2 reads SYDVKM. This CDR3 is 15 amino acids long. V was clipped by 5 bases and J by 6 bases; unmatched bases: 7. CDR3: CASSPTSGAFNEQFF. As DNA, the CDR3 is TGTGCCAGCAGTCCAACTAGCGGGGCTTTCAATGAGCAGTTCTTC. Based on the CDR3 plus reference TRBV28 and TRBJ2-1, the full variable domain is DVKVTQSSRYLVKRTGEKVFLECVQDMDHENMFWYRQDPGLGLRLIYFSYDVKMKEKGDIPEGYSVSREKKERFSLILESASTNQTSMYLCASSPTSGAFNEQFFGPGTRLTVL.

This chain's CDR3 is CASSSKRGGRNEQFF. CDR3 sequence (DNA): TGTGCCAGCAGCTCAAAGCGGGGGGGCAGGAATGAGCAGTTCTTC. V and J are TRBV7-9 and TRBJ2-1; 10 bases are shared with TRBD2. The CDR3 extends over 15 amino acids. J was trimmed by 7 bases and V by 4 bases; bases with no gene match: 7. Germline V gene sequence: CDR1 SEHNR, CDR2 FQNEAQ (reference sequence).

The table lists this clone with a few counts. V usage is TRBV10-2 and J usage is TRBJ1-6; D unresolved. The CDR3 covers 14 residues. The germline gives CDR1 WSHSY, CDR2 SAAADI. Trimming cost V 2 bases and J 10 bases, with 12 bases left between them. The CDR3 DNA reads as TGCGCCAGCAGTGAGGCACTGGGGAGATCACCCCTCCACTTT. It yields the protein CASSEALGRSPLHF.

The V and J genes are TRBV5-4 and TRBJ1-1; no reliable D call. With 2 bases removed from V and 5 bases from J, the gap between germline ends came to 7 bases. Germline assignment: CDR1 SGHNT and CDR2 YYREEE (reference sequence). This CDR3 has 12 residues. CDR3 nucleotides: TGTGCCAGCAGCTTCGGGGAAACTGAAGCTTTCTTT. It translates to CASSFGETEAFF.

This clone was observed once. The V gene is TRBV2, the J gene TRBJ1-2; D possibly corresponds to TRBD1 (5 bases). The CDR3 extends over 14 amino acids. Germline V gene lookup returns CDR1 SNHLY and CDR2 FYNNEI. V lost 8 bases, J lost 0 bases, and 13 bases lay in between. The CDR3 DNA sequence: TGTGCCAGCCACCCCATGGGGGCTAACTATGGCTACACCTTC. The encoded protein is CASHPMGANYGYTF.

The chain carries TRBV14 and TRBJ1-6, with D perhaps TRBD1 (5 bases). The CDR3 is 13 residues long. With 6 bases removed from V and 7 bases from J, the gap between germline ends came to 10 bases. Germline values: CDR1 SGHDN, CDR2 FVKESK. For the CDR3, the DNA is TGTGCCAGCAGTCTTACAGGCAATTCACCCCTCCACTTT. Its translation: CASSLTGNSPLHF.

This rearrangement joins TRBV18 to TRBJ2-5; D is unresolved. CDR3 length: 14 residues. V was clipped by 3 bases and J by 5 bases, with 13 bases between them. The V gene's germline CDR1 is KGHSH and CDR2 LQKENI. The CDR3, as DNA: TGTGCCAGCTCACCCTTAGAGGTAATCGAGACCCAGTACTTC. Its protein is CASSPLEVIETQYF.

CDR3 nucleotides: TGTGCCAGCAGTCCCGCTCGACGGAGCGTTAAACAAGAGACCCAGTACTTC. Encoded protein: CASSPARRSVKQETQYF. This chain connects TRBV28 to TRBJ2-5; D unresolved. V was cut by 5 bases and J by 2 bases, with 21 bases left in between. The CDR3 length is 17 residues. CDR1 is MDHEN and CDR2 is SYDVKM in the germline V gene.

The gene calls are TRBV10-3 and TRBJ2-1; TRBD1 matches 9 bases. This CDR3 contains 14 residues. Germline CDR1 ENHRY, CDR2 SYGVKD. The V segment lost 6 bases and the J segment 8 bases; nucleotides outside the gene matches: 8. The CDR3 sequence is CAIRGRDRVDEQFF. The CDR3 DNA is TGTGCCATCAGAGGCCGGGACAGGGTCGATGAGCAGTTCTTC.

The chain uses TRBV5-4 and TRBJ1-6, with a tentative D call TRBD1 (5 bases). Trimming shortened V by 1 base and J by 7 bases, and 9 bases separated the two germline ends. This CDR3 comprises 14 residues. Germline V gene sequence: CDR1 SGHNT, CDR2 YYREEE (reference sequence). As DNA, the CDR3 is TGTGCCAGCAGCTTGCGCCAGGGAAATTCACCCCTCCACTTT. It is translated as CASSLRQGNSPLHF.

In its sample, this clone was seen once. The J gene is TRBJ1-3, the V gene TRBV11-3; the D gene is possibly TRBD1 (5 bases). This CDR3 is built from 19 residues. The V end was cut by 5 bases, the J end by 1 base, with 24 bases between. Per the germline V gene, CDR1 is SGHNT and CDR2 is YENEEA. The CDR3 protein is CASSPSDGRGLNSGNTIYF. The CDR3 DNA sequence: TGTGCCAGCAGCCCTTCCGACGGTCGGGGGTTGAATTCTGGAAACACCATATATTTT.

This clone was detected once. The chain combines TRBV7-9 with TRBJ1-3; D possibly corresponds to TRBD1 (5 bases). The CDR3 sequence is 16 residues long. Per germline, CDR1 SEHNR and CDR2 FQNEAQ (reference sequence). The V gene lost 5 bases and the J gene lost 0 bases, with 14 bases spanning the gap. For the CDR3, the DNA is TGTGCCAGCAGCCTATTGGGACGGTACTCTGGAAACACCATATATTTT. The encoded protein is CASSLLGRYSGNTIYF.

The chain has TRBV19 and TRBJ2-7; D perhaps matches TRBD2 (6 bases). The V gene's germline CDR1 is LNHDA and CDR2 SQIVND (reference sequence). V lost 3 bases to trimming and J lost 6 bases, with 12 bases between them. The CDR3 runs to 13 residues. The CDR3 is CASSIGGYGEQYF. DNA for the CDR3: TGTGCCAGTAGTATCGGAGGGTACGGCGAGCAGTACTTC. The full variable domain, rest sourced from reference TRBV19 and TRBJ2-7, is DGGITQSPKYLFRKEGQNVTLSCEQNLNHDAMYWYRQDPGQGLRLIYYSQIVNDFQKGDIAEGYSVSREKKESFPLTVTSAQKNPTAFYLCASSIGGYGEQYFGPGTRLTVT.

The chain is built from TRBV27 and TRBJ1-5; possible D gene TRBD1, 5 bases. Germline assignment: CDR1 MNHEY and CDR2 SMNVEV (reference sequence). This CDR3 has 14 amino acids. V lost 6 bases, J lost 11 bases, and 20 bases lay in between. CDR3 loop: CASSWDRVSGAQHF. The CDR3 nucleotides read TGTGCCAGCAGCTGGGACCGCGTGTCGGGCGCCCAGCATTTT.

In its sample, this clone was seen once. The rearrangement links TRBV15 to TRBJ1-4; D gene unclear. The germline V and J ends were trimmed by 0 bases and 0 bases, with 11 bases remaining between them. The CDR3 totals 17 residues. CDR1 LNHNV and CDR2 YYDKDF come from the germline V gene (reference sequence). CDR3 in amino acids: CATSRDLGSATNEKLFF. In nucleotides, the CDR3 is TGTGCCACCAGCAGAGATCTGGGCTCGGCAACTAATGAAAAACTGTTTTTT.

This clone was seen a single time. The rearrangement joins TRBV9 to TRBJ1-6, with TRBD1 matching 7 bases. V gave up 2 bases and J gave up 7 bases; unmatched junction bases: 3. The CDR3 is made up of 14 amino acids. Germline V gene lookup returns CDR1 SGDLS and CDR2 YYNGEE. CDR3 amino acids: CASSVGTDNSPLHF. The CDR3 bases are TGTGCCAGCAGCGTCGGGACAGACAATTCACCCCTCCACTTT.